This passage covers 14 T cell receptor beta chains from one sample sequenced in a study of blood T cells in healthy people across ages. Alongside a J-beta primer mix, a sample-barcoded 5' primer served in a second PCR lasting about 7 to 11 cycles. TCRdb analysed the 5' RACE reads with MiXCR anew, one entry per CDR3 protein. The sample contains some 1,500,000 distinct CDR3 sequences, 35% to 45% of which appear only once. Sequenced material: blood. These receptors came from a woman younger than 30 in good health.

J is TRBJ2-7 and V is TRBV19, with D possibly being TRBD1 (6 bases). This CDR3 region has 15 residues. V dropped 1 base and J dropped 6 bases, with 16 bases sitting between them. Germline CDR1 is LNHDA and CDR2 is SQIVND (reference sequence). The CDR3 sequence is CASSIGPGHRGEQYF. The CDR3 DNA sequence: TGTGCCAGTAGTATAGGTCCGGGACATCGGGGCGAGCAGTACTTC.

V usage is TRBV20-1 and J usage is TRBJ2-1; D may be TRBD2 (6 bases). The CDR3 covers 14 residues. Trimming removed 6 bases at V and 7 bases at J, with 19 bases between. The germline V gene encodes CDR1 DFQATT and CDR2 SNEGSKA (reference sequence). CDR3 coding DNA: TGCAGTGCCCGTAGCCGACTAGTTCTTAATGAGCAGTTCTTC. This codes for CSARSRLVLNEQFF.

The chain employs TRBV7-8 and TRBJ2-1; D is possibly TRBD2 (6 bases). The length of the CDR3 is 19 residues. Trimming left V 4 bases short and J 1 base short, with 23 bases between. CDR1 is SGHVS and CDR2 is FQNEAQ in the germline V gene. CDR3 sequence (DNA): TGTGCCAGCAGCTGGCCGGCCTCGGAGAGGGAGGCGTCCTACAATGAGCAGTTCTTC. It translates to CASSWPASEREASYNEQFF.

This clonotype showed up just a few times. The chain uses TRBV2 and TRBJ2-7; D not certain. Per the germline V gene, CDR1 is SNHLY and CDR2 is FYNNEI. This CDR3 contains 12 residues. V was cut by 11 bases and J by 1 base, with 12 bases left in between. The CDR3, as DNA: TGTGCCTTACTGACGGTATCCTACGAGCAGTACTTC. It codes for CALLTVSYEQYF.

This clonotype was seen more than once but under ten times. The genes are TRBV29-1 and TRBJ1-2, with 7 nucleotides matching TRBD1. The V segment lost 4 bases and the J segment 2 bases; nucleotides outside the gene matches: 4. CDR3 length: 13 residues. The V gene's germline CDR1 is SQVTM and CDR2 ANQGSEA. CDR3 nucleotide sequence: TGCAGCGTTGGGGACAGTCAGAACTATGGCTACACCTTC. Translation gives CSVGDSQNYGYTF.

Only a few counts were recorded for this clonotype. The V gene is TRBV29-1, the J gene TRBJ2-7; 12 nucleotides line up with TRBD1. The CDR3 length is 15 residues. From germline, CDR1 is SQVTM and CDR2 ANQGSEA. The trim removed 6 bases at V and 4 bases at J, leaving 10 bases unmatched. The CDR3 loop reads CSVSFGTGGWYEQYF. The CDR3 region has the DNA TGCAGCGTCTCCTTCGGGACAGGGGGCTGGTACGAGCAGTACTTC.

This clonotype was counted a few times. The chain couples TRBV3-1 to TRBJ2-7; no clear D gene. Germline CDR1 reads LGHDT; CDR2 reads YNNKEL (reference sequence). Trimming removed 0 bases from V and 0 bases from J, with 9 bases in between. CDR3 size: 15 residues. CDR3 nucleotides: TGTGCCAGCAGCCAAGATTATCGGAGCTCCTACGAGCAGTACTTC. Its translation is CASSQDYRSSYEQYF.

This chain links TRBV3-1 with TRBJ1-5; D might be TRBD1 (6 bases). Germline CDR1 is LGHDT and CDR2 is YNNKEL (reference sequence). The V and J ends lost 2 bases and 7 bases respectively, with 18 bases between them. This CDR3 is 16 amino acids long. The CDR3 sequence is CASSQSIRDTEQPQHF. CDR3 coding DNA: TGTGCCAGCAGCCAAAGTATCCGGGACACGGAACAGCCCCAGCATTTT.

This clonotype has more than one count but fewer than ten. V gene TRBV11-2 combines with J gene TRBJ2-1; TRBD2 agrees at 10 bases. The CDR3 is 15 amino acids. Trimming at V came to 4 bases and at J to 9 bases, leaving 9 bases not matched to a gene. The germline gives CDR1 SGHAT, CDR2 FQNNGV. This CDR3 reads CASSSNPSGGGEQFF. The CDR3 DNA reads TGTGCCAGCAGCTCCAATCCCAGCGGGGGGGGTGAGCAGTTCTTC. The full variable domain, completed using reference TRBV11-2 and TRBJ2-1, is EAGVAQSPRYKIIEKRQSVAFWCNPISGHATLYWYQQILGQGPKLLIQFQNNGVVDDSQLPKDRFSAERLKGVDSTLKIQPAKLEDSAVYLCASSSNPSGGGEQFFGPGTRLTVL.

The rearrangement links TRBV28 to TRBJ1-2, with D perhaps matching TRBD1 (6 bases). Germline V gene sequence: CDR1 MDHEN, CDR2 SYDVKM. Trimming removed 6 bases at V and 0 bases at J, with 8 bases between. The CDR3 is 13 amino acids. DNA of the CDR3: TGTGCCAGCAGGGGGGACACTAACTATGGCTACACCTTC. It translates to CASRGDTNYGYTF.

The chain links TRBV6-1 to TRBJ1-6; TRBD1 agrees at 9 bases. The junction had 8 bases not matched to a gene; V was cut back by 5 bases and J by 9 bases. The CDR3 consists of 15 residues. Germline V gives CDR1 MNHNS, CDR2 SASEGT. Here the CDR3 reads CASSPTGQGRSPLHF. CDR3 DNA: TGTGCCAGCAGTCCGACGGGACAGGGTCGTTCACCCCTCCACTTT.

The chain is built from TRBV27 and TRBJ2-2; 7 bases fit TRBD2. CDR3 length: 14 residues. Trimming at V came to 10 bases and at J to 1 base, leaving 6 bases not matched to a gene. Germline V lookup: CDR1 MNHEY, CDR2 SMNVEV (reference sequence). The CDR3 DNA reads TGTGCCATCTCTAGCGGAATGAACACCGGGGAGCTGTTTTTT. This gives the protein CAISSGMNTGELFF.

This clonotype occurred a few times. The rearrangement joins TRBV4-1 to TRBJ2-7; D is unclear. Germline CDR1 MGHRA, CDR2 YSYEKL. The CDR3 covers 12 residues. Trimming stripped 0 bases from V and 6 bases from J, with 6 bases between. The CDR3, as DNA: TGCGCCAGCAGCCAAGACCCTGGCGAGCAGTACTTC. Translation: CASSQDPGEQYF.

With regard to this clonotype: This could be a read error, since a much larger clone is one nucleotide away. The chain's CDR3 is CAGSFWVGSGRADTQYF. The CDR3 DNA follows: TGTGCCGGCAGCTTTTGGGTTGGTAGCGGGCGGGCAGATACGCAGTATTTT. The chain links TRBV7-2 to TRBJ2-3; TRBD2 matches at 7 bases. This CDR3 is 17 amino acids long. Germline values: CDR1 SGHTA, CDR2 FQGNSA.